Listed here are 10 T cell receptor beta chains from one sample, sequenced in a study of identical twins. TCRdb fed the 5' RACE reads into MiXCR, producing one record per CDR3 protein. The table has hundreds of thousands of distinct CDR3 sequences, 8.5% to 9.5% seen once. In addition, the sample was reused for a study of yellow fever vaccine responses in identical twins.

The sample taken for sequencing was PBMCs. The origin of the receptors is a young woman in good health.

The gene calls are TRBV10-1 and TRBJ2-1, with 7 bases fitting TRBD1. In germline, CDR1 is WNHNN, CDR2 SYGVQD (reference sequence). CDR3 length: 14 residues. V lost 8 bases and J lost 0; bases outside the gene matches: 4. CDR3: CASGSGGSYNEQFF. CDR3 DNA: TGCGCCAGCGGATCAGGGGGCTCCTACAATGAGCAGTTCTTC.

This chain uses TRBV24-1 with TRBJ2-1; 8 bases align to TRBD1. The CDR3 totals 17 residues. Germline V gives CDR1 KGHDR, CDR2 SFDVKD. With V trimmed by 4 bases and J by 6 bases, 13 bases remained unmatched. DNA of the CDR3: TGTGCCACCAGTGACTCCGGACAGGGAGGATCTGGCAATGAGCAGTTCTTC. Amino acids: CATSDSGQGGSGNEQFF.

This clonotype was found a few times. The chain employs TRBV6-5 and TRBJ1-3; 9 nucleotides align to TRBD1. CDR3 length: 15 amino acids. Germline-derived CDR1 and CDR2 are MNHEY and SVGAGI. With V trimmed by 2 bases and J by 4 bases, 3 bases remained unmatched. The CDR3 region has the DNA TGTGCCAGCAGTTACGGGACAGGGATAGGAAACACCATATATTTT. Translated, it gives CASSYGTGIGNTIYF.

The chain is built from TRBV6-1 and TRBJ2-2, with 10 positions matching TRBD2. The ends lost 7 bases at V and 5 bases at J; junction bases unmatched: 10. The CDR3 is 16 residues long. Germline V gene data show CDR1 as MNHNS and CDR2 as SASEGT. CDR3 bases: TGTGCCAGCACCCAAATAGCGGGGGGAGGGACCGGGGAGCTGTTTTTT. It translates to CASTQIAGGGTGELFF.

V and J are TRBV5-1 and TRBJ1-6; TRBD1 agrees at 7 bases. Unmatched junction bases numbered 7, after V lost 0 bases and J lost 10 bases. CDR1 is SGHRS, CDR2 YFSETQ, per germline. This CDR3 comprises 15 residues. This chain's CDR3 is CASSLEADRRSPLHF. The CDR3 region has the DNA TGCGCCAGCAGCTTGGAGGCGGACAGGCGGTCACCCCTCCACTTT.

V gene TRBV15 combines with J gene TRBJ2-7; D may be TRBD1 (7 bases). This CDR3 spans 13 amino acids. Trimming stripped 5 bases from V and 5 bases from J, with 13 bases between. CDR1 is LNHNV, CDR2 YYDKDF, per germline (reference sequence). DNA for the CDR3: TGTGCCACCAGCGCGGGACAGTTGAACGAGCAGTACTTC. Translating gives CATSAGQLNEQYF.

This clonotype was seen only a few times. This chain uses TRBV5-1 with TRBJ1-1; 8 positions agree with TRBD1. The CDR3 totals 14 residues. Germline V gene sequence: CDR1 SGHRS, CDR2 YFSETQ. The V gene end was trimmed by 4 bases and the J gene end by 1 base; junction bases not matched to a gene: 3. The CDR3 spells CASSTGTGNTEAFF. The CDR3 coding sequence is TGCGCCAGCAGCACCGGGACAGGGAACACTGAAGCTTTCTTT. Full variable domain (missing parts from reference TRBV5-1 and TRBJ1-1): KAGVTQTPRYLIKTRGQQVTLSCSPISGHRSVSWYQQTPGQGLQFLFEYFSETQRNKGNFPGRFSGRQFSNSRSEMNVSTLELGDSALYLCASSTGTGNTEAFFGQGTRLTVV.

This clonotype appeared many times. The chain combines TRBV20-1 with TRBJ2-7; D tentatively reads TRBD1 or TRBD2 (5 bases each). Trimming took off 2 bases at V and 3 bases at J, with 11 bases between the two ends. Germline CDR1 reads DFQATT; CDR2 reads SNEGSKA (reference sequence). The CDR3 runs 13 residues. This CDR3 is CSARTGALYEQYF. Written as DNA, the CDR3 is TGCAGTGCTAGAACCGGGGCCCTCTACGAGCAGTACTTC.

This clonotype was found a few times. V usage is TRBV5-1 and J usage is TRBJ2-5; D call uncertain. The CDR3 is 13 amino acids. V gave up 1 base and J gave up 5 bases, with 9 bases separating them. CDR1 and CDR2 (germline): SGHRS, YFSETQ. The CDR3 loop is CASSLIERETQYF. CDR3 coding DNA: TGCGCCAGCAGCTTGATAGAGAGGGAGACCCAGTACTTC.

The sample holds a few counts of this clonotype. The V call is TRBV6-2 or TRBV6-3, the J call TRBJ2-5; tentatively, D is TRBD1 (6 bases). The CDR3 covers 16 residues. Trimming took off 6 bases at V and 4 bases at J, with 21 bases between the two ends. Germline CDR1 MNHEY, CDR2 SVGEGT. CDR3 sequence (DNA): TGTGCCAGCAGGTGGACGATATGGACAGCAGGAGAGACCCAGTACTTC. It translates to CASRWTIWTAGETQYF.